The present TCR beta chain was sequenced within a study of shared clonotypes between healthy human individuals. Sequencing used immunoSEQ multiplex PCR; TCRdb keeps in-frame clones, though not all of them. This sample has 2,500,000 or so clones; under 95% occur once, and the top ten carry approximately 0.36%. Germline CDR1 reads MDHEN; CDR2 reads SYDVKM. V lost 3 bases and J lost 2; bases outside the gene matches: 5. The CDR3 extends over 17 amino acids. The TCR sequence derives from a man aged 18 to 29 in good health. Some clones in this sample may be carry-over from other donors' samples. Source material: naive CD4+ T cells from PBMCs. The subset: CD45RA+ positively selected. The chain carries TRBV28 and TRBJ2-3; 13 nucleotides align to TRBD2. The CDR3 sequence: CASSLLGLAGYTDTQYF. CDR3 nucleotides: TGTGCCAGCAGTTTGTTGGGACTAGCGGGGTACACAGATACGCAGTATTTT.